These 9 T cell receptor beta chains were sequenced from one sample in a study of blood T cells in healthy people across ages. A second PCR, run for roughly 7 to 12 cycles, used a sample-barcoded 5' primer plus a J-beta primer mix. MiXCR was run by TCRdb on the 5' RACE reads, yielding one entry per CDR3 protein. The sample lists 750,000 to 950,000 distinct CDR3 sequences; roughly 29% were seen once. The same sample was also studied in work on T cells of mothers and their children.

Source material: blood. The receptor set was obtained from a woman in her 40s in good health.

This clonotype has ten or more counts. The CDR3 DNA is TGTGCCAGCAGTTTTCGTCAAAGCACTGAAGCTTTCTTT. Amino acid sequence: CASSFRQSTEAFF. The V and J genes are TRBV12-3 or TRBV12-4 and TRBJ1-1; D is unresolved. The CDR3 length is 13 residues. The V gene lost 3 bases and the J gene lost 4 bases, with 9 bases spanning the gap.

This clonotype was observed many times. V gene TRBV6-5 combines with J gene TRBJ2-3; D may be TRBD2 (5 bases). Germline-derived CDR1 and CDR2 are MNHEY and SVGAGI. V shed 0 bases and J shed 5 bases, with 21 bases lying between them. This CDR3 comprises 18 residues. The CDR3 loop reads CASSYSQSQRTHRDTQYF. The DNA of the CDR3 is TGTGCCAGCAGTTACTCTCAAAGCCAGCGGACTCATCGAGATACGCAGTATTTT.

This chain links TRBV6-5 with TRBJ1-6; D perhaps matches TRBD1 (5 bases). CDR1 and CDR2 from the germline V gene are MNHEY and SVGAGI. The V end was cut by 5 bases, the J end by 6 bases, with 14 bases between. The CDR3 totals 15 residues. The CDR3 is CASSTPGLPNSPLHF. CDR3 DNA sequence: TGTGCCAGCAGTACCCCGGGACTGCCTAATTCACCCCTCCACTTT.

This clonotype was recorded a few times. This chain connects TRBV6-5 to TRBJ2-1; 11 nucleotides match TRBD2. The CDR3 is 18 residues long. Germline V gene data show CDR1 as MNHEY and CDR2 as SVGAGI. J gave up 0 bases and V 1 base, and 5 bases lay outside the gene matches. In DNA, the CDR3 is TGTGCCAGCAGTTACTTTAGCGGGGGGGTCAGCTCCTACAATGAGCAGTTCTTC. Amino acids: CASSYFSGGVSSYNEQFF.

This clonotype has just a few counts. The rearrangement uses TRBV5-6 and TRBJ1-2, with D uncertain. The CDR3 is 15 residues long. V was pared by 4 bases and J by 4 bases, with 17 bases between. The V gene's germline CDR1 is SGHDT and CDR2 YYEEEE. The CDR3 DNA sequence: TGTGCCAGCAGCAAGGATCTCAGGCCTCTCTATGGCTACACCTTC. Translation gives CASSKDLRPLYGYTF. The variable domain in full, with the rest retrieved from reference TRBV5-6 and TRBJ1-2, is DAGVTQSPTHLIKTRGQQVTLRCSPKSGHDTVSWYQQALGQGPQFIFQYYEEEERQRGNFPDRFSGHQFPNYSSELNVNALLLGDSALYLCASSKDLRPLYGYTFGSGTRLTVV.

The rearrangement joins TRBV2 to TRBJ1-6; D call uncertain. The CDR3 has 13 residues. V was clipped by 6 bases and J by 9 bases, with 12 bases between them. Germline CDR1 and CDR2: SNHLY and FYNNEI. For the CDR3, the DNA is TGTGCCAGCAGGAACCTTGAAGCTTCACCCCTCCACTTT. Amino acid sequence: CASRNLEASPLHF.

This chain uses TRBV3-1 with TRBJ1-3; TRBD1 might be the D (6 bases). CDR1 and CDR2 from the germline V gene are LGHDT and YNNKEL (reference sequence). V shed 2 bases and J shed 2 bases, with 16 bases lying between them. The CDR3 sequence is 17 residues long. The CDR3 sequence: CASSQSSTGATGNTIYF. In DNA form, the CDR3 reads TGTGCCAGCAGCCAATCCTCGACAGGAGCTACTGGAAACACCATATATTTT.

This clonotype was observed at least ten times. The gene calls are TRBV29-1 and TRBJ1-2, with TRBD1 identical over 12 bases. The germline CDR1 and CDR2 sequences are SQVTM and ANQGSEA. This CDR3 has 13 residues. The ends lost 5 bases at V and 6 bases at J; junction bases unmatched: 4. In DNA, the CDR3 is TGCAGCGTTCCGGGACAGGGGGCAGATGGCTACACCTTC. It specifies CSVPGQGADGYTF. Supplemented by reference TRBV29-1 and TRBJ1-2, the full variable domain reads SAVISQKPSRDICQRGTSLTIQCQVDSQVTMMFWYRQQPGQSLTLIATANQGSEATYESGFVIDKFPISRPNLTFSTLTVSNMSPEDSSIYLCSVPGQGADGYTFGSGTRLTVV.

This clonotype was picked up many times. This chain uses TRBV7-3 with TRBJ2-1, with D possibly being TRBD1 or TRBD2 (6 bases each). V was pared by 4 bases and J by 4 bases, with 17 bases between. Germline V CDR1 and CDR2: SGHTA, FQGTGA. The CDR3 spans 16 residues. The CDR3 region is CASSYLGGGGYNEQFF. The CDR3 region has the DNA TGTGCCAGCAGCTACCTGGGAGGAGGGGGGTACAATGAGCAGTTCTTC.